This TCR beta chain was captured in a study of cytomegalovirus exposure and HLA in healthy donors. The primer mix had 60 Vbeta and 13 Jbeta primers. The data were produced by immunoSEQ multiplex PCR, yet TCRdb's version contains in-frame clones alone and is incomplete. The sample lists about 130,000 clones, 76% occurring once. Germline V gene sequence: CDR1 KGHSH, CDR2 LQKENI. This CDR3 is built from 15 residues. The J segment lost 3 bases and the V segment lost 2 bases, leaving 6 bases of the junction unmatched. What was sequenced was PBMCs. The clonotype comes from a man in his forties or fifties in good health and CMV-seronegative. This chain uses TRBV18 with TRBJ1-2, with 7 bases fitting TRBD1. In DNA form, the CDR3 reads TGTGCCAGCTCACCAGAGACCGGGACAGACTATGGCTACACCTTC. Translating it yields CASSPETGTDYGYTF.